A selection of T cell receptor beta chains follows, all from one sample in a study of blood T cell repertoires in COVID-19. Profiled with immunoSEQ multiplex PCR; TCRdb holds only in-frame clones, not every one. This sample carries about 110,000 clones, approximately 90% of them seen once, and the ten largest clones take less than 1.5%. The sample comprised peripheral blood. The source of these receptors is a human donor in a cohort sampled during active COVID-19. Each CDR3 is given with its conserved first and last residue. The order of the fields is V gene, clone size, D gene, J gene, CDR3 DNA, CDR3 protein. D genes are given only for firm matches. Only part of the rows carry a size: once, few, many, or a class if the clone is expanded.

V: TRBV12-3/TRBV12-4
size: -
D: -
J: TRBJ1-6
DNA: TGTGCCAGCAGTTTTCACTCATCACCCCTCCACTTT
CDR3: CASSFHSSPLHF

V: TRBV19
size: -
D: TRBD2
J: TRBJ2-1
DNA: TGTGCCAGTAGGCGACCCGGGACTAGCGGCGGTAATGAGCAGTTCTTC
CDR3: CASRRPGTSGGNEQFF

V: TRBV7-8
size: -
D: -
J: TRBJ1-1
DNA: TGTGCCAGCAGCTCGCAGGGGAACACTGAAGCTTTCTTT
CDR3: CASSSQGNTEAFF

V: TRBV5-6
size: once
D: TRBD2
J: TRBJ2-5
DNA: TGTGCCAGCAGCTTCCTTCTAGCGGGGGGCTCGTTTCCCGAAGAGACCCAGTACTTC
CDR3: CASSFLLAGGSFPEETQYF

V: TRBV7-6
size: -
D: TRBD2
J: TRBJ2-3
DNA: TGTGCCAGCAGCTTGGGGGGCGGGGGGTTTTCAACCCGCACAGATACGCAGTATTTT
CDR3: CASSLGGGGFSTRTDTQYF

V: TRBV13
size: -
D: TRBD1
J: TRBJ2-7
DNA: TGTGCCAGCAGCTTAAGACAGGGCGAGCAGTACTTC
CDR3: CASSLRQGEQYF

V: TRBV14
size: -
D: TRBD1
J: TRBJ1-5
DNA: TGTGCCAGCAACGGCAGGGGGAATCAGCCCCAGCATTTT
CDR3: CASNGRGNQPQHF

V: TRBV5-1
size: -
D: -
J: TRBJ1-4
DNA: TGCGCCAGCAGCGATGACAGCTACCGAAATGAAAAACTGTTTTTT
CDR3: CASSDDSYRNEKLFF

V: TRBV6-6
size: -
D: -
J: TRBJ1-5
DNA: TGTGCCAGCAGGGAAGGACAGCCCAATCAGCCCCAGCATTTT
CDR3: CASREGQPNQPQHF

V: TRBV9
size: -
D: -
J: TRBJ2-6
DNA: TGTGCCAGCGGAACCCAGACACTTAGCTCTGGGGCCAACGTCCTGACTTTC
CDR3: CASGTQTLSSGANVLTF

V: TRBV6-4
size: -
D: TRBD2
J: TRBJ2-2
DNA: TGTGCCAGCAGCTCTAGCGGAAACACCGGGGAGCTGTTTTTT
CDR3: CASSSSGNTGELFF

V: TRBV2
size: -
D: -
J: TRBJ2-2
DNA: TGTGCCAGCCAAGAACGAGGCACCGGGGAGCTGTTTTTT
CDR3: CASQERGTGELFF

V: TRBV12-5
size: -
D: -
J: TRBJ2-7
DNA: TGTGCTAGTGGGAAGGGGCTCACCTACGAGCAGTACTTC
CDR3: CASGKGLTYEQYF

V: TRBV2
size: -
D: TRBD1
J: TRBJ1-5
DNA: TGTGCCAGCAGTGGGGATGGAGGGGGCAGGGAGCCCCAGCATTTT
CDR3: CASSGDGGGREPQHF

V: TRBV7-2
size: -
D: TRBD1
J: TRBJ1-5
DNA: TGTGCCAGCAGCGCAAGACAGGGTAATCAGCCCCAGCATTTT
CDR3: CASSARQGNQPQHF

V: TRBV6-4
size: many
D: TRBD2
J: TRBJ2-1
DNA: TGTGCCAGCAGTGAAGGACTAGCGGGGTACAATGAGCAGTTCTTC
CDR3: CASSEGLAGYNEQFF

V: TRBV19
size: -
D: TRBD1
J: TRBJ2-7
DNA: TGTGCCAGTAGGATTCGTCCGGGACAGTCCTACGAGCAGTACTTC
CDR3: CASRIRPGQSYEQYF

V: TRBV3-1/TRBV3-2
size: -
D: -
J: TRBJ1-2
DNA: TGTGCCAGCAGCCAATTACAGGGTGTCACCGGCTACACCTTC
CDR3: CASSQLQGVTGYTF

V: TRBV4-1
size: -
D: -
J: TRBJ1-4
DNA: TGCGCCAGCAGCCAAGGTTCAGGCCTAAGGGGAAAACTGTTTTTT
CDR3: CASSQGSGLRGKLFF

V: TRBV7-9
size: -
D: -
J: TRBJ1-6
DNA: TGTGCCAGCAGCTTAGAGGGGGTAGGTTCACCCCTCCACTTT
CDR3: CASSLEGVGSPLHF

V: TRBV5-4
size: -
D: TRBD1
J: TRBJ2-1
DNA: TGTGCCAGCAGCCGGACAGGGGGTATTCAGGATGAGCAGTTCTTC
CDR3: CASSRTGGIQDEQFF

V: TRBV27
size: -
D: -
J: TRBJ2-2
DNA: TGTGCCAGCATCGGGGGATCCGCGAACACCGGGGAGCTGTTTTTT
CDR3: CASIGGSANTGELFF

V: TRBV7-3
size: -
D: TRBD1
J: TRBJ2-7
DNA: TGTGCCAGCAGCATCTCCGGGACAGGGTACTACGAGCAGTACTTC
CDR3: CASSISGTGYYEQYF

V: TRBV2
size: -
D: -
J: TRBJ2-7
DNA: TGTGCCAGCAGTGAAGGGGCAGGTATCGTCTACGAGCAGTACTTC
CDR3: CASSEGAGIVYEQYF

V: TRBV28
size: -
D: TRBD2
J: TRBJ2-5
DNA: TGTGCCAGCAGCCAGAGGATTTCGGGGGGGTCGGCCCAGTACTTC
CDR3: CASSQRISGGSAQYF

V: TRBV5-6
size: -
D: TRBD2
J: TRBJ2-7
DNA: TGTGCCAGCAGCCTCCAGACTAGCGTCAGCTCCTACGAGCAGTACTTC
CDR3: CASSLQTSVSSYEQYF

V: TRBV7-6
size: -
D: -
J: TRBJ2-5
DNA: TGTGCCAGCAGCGACGTGCAGGGTCTGTACCAAGAGACCCAGTACTTC
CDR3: CASSDVQGLYQETQYF

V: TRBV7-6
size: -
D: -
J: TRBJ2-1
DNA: TGTGCCAGCAGCTTACAACCCAGGGCGAATGAGCAGTTCTTC
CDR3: CASSLQPRANEQFF

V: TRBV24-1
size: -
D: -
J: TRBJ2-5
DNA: TGTGCCACCAGTGCTCCCCGGGACCAAGAGACCCAGTACTTC
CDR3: CATSAPRDQETQYF

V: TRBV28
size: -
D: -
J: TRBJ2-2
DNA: TGTGCCAGCAGGTCCCCAGGGCGGACCGGGGAGCTGTTTTTT
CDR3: CASRSPGRTGELFF

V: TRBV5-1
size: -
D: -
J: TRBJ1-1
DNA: TGCGCCAGCAGCTTGGCAACAGGAGTTGAAGCTTTCTTT
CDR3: CASSLATGVEAFF

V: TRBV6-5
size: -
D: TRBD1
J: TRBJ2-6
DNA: TGTGCCAGCAGAGGACAGGGGTGGGCCAACGTCCTGACTTTC
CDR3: CASRGQGWANVLTF

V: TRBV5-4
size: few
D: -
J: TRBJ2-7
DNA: TGTGCCAGCAGCCCCAAGACTGGGTCCTACGAGCAGTACTTC
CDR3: CASSPKTGSYEQYF

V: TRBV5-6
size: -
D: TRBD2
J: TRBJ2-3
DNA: TGTGCCAGCAGCTCGATAAAAGTAGCGGGAGGTACAGATACGCAGTATTTT
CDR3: CASSSIKVAGGTDTQYF

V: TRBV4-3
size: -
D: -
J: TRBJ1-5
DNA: TGCGCCAGCAGCCAAGATGACACCTATCAGCCCCAGCATTTT
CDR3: CASSQDDTYQPQHF

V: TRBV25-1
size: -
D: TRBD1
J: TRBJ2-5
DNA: TGTGCCAGCAGCTGGGGGACAGGGAGGGGAGAGACCCAGTACTTC
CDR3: CASSWGTGRGETQYF

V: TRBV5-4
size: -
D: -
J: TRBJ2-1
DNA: TGTGCCAGCAGCTTCGGAGGTAAATCGGGGAATGAGCAGTTCTTC
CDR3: CASSFGGKSGNEQFF

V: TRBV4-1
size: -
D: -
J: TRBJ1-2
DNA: TGCGCCAGCAGCCAAGACGCGCAGGGACATAATGGCTACACCTTC
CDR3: CASSQDAQGHNGYTF